The entry below gives a single T cell receptor (beta chain) sequence along with its context. Its antigen is unidentified. One junction end disagrees with the germline gene, perhaps due to a read error. This CDR3 region has 15 residues. CDR1 SGHKS and CDR2 YYEKEE come from the germline V gene (reference sequence). CD8 memory fractions consisted of CD45RO+ and CCR7-negative CD45RA+ TemRA cells together. The data derive from a study of shared clonotypes between healthy human individuals. Study conclusions and caveats: With several donors compared, roughly 5% of naive CD4 clonotypes were shared. What naive subsets generally showed was a larger estimated richness than memory subsets showed.

The test was conducted at deep level. The protocol was immunoSEQ multiplex PCR, while the TCRdb copy is restricted to in-frame clones and leaves out a portion. The sample has around 320,000 clones, around 86% seen once. Sample: memory CD8+ T cells sorted from blood. Subset here: CD45RO+ cells pooled with CCR7-negative TemRA cells. The chain links TRBV5-5 to TRBJ2-7, with 9 positions matching TRBD1. The clonotype originates from a man between 18 and 29 years old in good health. CDR3 loop: CASSLDIGTGREQYF. The CDR3 coding sequence is TGTGCCAGCAGTTTGGACATAGGGACAGGGCGGGAGCAGTACTTC.